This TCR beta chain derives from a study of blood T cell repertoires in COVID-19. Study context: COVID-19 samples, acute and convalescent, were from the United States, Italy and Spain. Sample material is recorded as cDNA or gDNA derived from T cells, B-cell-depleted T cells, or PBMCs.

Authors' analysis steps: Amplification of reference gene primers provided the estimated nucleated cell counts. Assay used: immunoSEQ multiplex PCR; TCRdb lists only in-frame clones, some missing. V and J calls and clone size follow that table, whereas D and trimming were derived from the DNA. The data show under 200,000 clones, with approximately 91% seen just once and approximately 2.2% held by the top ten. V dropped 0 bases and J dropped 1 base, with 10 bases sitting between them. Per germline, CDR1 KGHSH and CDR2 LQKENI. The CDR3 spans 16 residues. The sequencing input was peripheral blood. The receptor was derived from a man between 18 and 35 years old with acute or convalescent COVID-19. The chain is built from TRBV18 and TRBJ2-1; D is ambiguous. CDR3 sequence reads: CASSPPAAESYNEQFF. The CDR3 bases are TGTGCCAGCTCACCACCTGCGGCAGAATCCTACAATGAGCAGTTCTTC.